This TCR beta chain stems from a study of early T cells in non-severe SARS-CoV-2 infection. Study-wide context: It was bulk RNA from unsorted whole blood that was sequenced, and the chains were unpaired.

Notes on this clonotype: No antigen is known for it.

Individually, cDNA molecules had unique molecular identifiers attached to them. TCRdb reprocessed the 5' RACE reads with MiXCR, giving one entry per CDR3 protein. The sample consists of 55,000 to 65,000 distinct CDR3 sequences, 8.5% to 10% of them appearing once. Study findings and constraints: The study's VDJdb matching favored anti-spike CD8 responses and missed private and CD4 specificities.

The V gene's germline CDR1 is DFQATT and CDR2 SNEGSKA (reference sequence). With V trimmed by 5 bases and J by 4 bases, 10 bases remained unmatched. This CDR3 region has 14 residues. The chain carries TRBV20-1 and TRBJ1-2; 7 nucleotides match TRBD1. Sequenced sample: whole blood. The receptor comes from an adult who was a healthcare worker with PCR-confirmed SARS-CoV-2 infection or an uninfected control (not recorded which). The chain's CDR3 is CSAQRQGYGYGYTF. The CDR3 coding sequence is TGCAGTGCTCAACGACAGGGTTACGGCTATGGCTACACCTTC.